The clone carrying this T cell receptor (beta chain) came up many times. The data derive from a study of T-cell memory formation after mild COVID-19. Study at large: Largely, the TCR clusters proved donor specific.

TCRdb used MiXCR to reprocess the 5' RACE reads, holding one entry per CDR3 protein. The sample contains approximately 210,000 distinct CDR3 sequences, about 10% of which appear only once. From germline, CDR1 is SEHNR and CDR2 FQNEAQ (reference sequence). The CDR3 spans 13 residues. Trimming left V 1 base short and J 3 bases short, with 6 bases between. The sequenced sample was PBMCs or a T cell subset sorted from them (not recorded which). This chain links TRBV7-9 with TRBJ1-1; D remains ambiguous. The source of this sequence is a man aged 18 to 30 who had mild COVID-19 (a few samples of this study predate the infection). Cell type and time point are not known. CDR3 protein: CASSLVRDTEAFF. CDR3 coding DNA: TGTGCCAGCAGCTTAGTTAGAGACACTGAAGCTTTCTTT.